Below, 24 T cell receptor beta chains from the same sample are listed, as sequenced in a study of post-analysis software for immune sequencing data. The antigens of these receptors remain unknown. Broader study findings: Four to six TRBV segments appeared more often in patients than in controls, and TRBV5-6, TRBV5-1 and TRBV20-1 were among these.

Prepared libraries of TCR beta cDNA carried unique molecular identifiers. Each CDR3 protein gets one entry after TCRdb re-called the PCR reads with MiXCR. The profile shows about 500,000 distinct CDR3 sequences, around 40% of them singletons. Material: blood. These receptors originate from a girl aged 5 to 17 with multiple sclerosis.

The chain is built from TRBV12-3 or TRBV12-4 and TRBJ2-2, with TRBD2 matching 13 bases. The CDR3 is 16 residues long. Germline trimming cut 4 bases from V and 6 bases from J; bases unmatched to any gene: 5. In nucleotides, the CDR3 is TGTGCCAGCAGTTCGACTAGCGGGAGGCTCGCCGGGGAGCTGTTTTTT. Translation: CASSSTSGRLAGELFF.

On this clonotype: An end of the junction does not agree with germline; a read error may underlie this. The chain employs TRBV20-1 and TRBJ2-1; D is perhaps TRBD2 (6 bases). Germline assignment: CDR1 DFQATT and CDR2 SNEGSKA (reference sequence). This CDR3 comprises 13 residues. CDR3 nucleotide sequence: TGCAGTGCTCCCCGGCCGGGACGCGGGGAGCAGGTCTTC. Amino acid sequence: CSAPRPGRGEQVF.

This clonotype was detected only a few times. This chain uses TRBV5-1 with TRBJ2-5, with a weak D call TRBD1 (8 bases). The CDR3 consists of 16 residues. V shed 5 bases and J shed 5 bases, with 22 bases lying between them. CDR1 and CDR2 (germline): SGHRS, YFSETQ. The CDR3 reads CASRPTGEGVLETQYF. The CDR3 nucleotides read TGCGCCAGCAGACCGACAGGGGAGGGTGTCTTGGAGACCCAGTACTTC. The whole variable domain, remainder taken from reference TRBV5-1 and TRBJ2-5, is KAGVTQTPRYLIKTRGQQVTLSCSPISGHRSVSWYQQTPGQGLQFLFEYFSETQRNKGNFPGRFSGRQFSNSRSEMNVSTLELGDSALYLCASRPTGEGVLETQYFGPGTRLLVL.

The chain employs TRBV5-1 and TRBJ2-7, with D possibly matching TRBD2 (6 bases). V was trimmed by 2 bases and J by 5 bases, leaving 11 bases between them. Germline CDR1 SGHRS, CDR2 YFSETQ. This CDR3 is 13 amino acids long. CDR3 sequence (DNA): TGCGCCAGCAGCTTCACGGGAGTGGACGAGCAGTACTTC. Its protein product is CASSFTGVDEQYF.

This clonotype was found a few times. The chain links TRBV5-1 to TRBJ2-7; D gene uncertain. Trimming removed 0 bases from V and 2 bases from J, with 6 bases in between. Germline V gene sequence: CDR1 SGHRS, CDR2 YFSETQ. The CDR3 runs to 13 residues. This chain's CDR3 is CASSLEAAYEQYF. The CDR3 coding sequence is TGCGCCAGCAGCTTGGAAGCAGCCTACGAGCAGTACTTC.

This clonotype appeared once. DNA of the CDR3: TGTGCCAGCAGCCAAGCGGAACCCTCCTACAATGAGCAGTTCTTC. Its translation: CASSQAEPSYNEQFF. The chain carries TRBV6-5 and TRBJ2-1, with D tentatively TRBD2 (5 bases). From germline, CDR1 is MNHEY and CDR2 SVGAGI. V was cut by 6 bases and J by 0 bases, with 12 bases left in between. There are 15 residues in the CDR3.

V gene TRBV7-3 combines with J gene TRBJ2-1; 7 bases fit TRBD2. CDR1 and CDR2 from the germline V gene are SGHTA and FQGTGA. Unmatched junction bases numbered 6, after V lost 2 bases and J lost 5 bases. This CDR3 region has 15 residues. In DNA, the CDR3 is TGTGCCAGCAGCTTATGGGCGGGAGAACACAATGAGCAGTTCTTC. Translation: CASSLWAGEHNEQFF.

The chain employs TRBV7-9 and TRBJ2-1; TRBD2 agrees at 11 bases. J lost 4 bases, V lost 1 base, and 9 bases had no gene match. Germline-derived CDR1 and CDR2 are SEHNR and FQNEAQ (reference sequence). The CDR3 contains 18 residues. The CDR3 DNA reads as TGTGCCAGCAGCTTAGAGATGACTAGCGGGATCTATTACAATGAGCAGTTCTTC. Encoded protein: CASSLEMTSGIYYNEQFF.

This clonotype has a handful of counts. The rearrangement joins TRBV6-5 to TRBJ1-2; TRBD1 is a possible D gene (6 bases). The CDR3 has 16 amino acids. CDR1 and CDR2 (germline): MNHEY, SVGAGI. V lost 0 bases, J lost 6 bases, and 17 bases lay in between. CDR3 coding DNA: TGTGCCAGCAGTTACTCGTTTTGGACAGAATCTCATGGCTACACCTTC. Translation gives CASSYSFWTESHGYTF.

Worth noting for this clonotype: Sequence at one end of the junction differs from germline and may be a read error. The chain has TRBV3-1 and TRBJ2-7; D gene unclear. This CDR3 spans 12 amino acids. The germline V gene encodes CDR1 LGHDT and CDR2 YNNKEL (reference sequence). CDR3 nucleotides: TGCGCCAGCAGCCCAATCTCGGAGACCCGGTACTTC. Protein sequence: CASSPISETRYF.

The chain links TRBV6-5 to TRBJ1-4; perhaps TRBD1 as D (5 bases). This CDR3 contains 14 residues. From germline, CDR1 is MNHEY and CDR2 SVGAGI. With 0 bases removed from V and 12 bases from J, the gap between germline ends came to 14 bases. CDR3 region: CASSYSGEFGELFF. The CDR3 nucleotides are TGTGCCAGCAGTTACTCAGGGGAATTCGGGGAACTGTTTTTT.

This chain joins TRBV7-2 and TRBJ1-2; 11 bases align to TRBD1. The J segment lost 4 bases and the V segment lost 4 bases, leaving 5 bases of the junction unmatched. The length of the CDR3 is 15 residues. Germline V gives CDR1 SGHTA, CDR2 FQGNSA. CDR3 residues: CASSSRGQGVYGYTF. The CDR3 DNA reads TGTGCCAGCAGCTCGAGGGGACAGGGGGTCTATGGCTACACCTTC.

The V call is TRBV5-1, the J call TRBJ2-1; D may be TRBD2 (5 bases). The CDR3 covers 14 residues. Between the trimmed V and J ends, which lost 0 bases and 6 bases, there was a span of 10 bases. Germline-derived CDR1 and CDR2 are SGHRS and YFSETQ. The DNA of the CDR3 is TGCGCCAGCAGCTTGGATCCAGCGGCCAATGAGCAGTTCTTC. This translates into CASSLDPAANEQFF.

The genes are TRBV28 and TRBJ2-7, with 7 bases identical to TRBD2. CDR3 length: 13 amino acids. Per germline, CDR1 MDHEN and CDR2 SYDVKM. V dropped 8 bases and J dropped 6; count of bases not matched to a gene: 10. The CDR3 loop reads CASRGGSFSEQYF. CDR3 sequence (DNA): TGTGCCAGCCGGGGAGGGAGCTTCTCCGAGCAGTACTTC.

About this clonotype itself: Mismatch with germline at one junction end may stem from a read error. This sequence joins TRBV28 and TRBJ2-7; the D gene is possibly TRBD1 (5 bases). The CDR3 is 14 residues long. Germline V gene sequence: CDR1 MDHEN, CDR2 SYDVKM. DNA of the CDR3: TGTGCCCGCAGTAAGAGGACACACTCCTACGAGCAGTACTTC. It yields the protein CARSKRTHSYEQYF.

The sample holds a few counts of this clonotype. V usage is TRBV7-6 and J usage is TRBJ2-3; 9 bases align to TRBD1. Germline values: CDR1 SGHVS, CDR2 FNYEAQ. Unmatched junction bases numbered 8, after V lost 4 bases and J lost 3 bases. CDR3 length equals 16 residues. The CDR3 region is CASSSHRGQRTDTQYF. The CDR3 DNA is TGTGCCAGCAGCTCCCACAGGGGGCAGAGAACAGATACGCAGTATTTT.

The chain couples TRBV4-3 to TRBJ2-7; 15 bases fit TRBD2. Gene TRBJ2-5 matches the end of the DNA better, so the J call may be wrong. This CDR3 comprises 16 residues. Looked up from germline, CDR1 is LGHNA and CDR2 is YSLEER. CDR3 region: CASSQEGTSGRETQYF. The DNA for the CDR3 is TGCGCCAGCAGCCAAGAGGGGACTAGCGGGAGGGAGACCCAGTACTTC.

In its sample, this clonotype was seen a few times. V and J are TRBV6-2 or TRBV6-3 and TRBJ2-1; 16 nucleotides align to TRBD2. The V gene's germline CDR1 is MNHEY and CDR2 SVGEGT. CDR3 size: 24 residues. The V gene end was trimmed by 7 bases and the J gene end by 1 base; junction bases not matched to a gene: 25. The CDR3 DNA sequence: TGTGCCAGCATAGGTCCGCGAAAGGGACAGGGACTAGCGGGAGGGCCTGTATCCTACAATGAGCAGTTCTTC. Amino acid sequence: CASIGPRKGQGLAGGPVSYNEQFF.

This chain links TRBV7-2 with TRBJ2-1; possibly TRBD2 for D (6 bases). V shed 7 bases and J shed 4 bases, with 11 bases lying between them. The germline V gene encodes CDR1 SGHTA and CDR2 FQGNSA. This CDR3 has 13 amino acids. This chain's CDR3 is CTSTQTSYNEQFF. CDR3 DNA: TGTACCAGCACCCAGACTAGTTACAATGAGCAGTTCTTC.

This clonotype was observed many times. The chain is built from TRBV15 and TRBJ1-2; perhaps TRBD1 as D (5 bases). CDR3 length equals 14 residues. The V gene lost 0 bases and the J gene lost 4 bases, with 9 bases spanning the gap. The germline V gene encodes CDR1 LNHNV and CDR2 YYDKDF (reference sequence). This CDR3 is CATSREEGPYGYTF. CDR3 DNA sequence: TGTGCCACCAGCAGAGAGGAGGGACCCTATGGCTACACCTTC.

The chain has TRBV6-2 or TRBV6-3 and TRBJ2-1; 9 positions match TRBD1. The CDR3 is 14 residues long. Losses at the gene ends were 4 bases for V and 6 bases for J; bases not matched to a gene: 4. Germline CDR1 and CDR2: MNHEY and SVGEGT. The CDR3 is CASSWGQGGNEQFF. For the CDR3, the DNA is TGTGCCAGCAGTTGGGGACAGGGCGGCAATGAGCAGTTCTTC.

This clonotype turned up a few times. CDR3 in amino acids: CASSFHRRVQETQYF. CDR3 sequence (DNA): TGTGCCAGCAGTTTTCACAGGCGGGTCCAAGAGACCCAGTACTTC. V and J are TRBV28 and TRBJ2-5, with D perhaps given as TRBD1 or TRBD2 (5 bases each). The CDR3 covers 15 residues. Germline values: CDR1 MDHEN, CDR2 SYDVKM. Between the trimmed V and J ends, which lost 3 bases and 1 base, there was a span of 12 bases.

The CDR3, as DNA: TGCAGTGCTAGAGATGGAAGGGGGGAGACCCAGTACTTC. It yields the protein CSARDGRGETQYF. This sequence joins TRBV20-1 and TRBJ2-5; TRBD1 is a possible D gene (6 bases). This CDR3 is 13 amino acids long. Germline CDR1 is DFQATT and CDR2 is SNEGSKA (reference sequence). The ends were cut back, 0 bases at V and 5 bases at J, with 10 bases in the middle.

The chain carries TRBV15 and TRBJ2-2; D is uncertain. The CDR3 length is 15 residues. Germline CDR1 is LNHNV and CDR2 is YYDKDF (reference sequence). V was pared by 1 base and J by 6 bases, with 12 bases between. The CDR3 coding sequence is TGTGCCACCAGCAGAGGTCAGGATATGGCCGGGGAGCTGTTTTTT. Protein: CATSRGQDMAGELFF. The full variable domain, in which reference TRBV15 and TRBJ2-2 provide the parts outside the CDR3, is DAMVIQNPRYQVTQFGKPVTLSCSQTLNHNVMYWYQQKSSQAPKLLFHYYDKDFNNEADTPDNFQSRRPNTSFCFLDIRSPGLGDTAMYLCATSRGQDMAGELFFGEGSRLTVL.